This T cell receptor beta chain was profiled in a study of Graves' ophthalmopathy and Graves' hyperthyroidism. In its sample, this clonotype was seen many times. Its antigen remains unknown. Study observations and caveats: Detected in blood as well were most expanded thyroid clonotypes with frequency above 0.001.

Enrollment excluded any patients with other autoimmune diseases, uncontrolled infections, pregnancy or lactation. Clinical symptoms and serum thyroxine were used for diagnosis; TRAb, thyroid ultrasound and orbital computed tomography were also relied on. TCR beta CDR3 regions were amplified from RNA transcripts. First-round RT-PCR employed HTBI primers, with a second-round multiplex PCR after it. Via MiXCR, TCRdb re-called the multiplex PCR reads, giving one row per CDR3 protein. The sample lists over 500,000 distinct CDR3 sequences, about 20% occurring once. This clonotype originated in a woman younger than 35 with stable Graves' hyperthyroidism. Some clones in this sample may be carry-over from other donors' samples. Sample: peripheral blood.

As DNA, the CDR3 is TGTGCCATCAGTGACTCCATAAACTATGGCTACACCTTC. Amino acid sequence: CAISDSINYGYTF. The chain links TRBV10-3 to TRBJ1-2; D unclear. The length of the CDR3 is 13 residues. The V end lost 3 bases, the J end lost 2 bases, and 7 bases lay between the germline ends. The germline V gene encodes CDR1 ENHRY and CDR2 SYGVKD.